These T cell receptor beta chains were read from a single sample in a study of shared clonotypes between healthy human individuals. The protocol was immunoSEQ multiplex PCR, while the TCRdb copy is restricted to in-frame clones and leaves out a portion. Among about 480,000 clones listed, 60% to 80% were seen once. Sequenced sample: PBMCs. The receptors shown here come from a middle-aged woman in good health. Some clones in this sample may be carry-over from other donors' samples. The CDR3 runs from the conserved cysteine through the conserved F or W. A D gene is named only where the DNA matches it firmly. Clone size is shown for a subset of rows, as once, few, many or a class of expanded clone.

j_gene: TRBJ2-6; abundance: -; d_gene: -; v_gene: TRBV11-2; CDR3nt: TGTGCCAGCAGCTTAACACAGATATACTCTGGGGCCAACGTCCTGACTTTC; CDR3aa: CASSLTQIYSGANVLTF
j_gene: TRBJ2-1; abundance: -; d_gene: -; v_gene: TRBV28; CDR3nt: TGTGCCAGCAGTTTTTTTGCGGGATGGAACAATGAGCAGTTCTTC; CDR3aa: CASSFFAGWNNEQFF
j_gene: TRBJ1-2; abundance: once; d_gene: -; v_gene: TRBV29-1; CDR3nt: TGCAGCGTAGCAGGGTCGGGCTATGGCTACACCTTC; CDR3aa: CSVAGSGYGYTF
j_gene: TRBJ2-7; abundance: -; d_gene: TRBD1; v_gene: TRBV6-6; CDR3nt: TGTGCCAGCAGTTACTCTGCCGGACAGGGCGAGCAGTACTTC; CDR3aa: CASSYSAGQGEQYF
j_gene: TRBJ2-7; abundance: -; d_gene: TRBD2; v_gene: TRBV29-1; CDR3nt: TGCAGCGCTACCCCAACGACTAGCGGTACCTACGAGCAGTACTTC; CDR3aa: CSATPTTSGTYEQYF
j_gene: TRBJ2-5; abundance: -; d_gene: -; v_gene: TRBV29-1; CDR3nt: TGCAGCAAGACCGAGGGGTCTCGGGAGACCCAGTACTTC; CDR3aa: CSKTEGSRETQYF
j_gene: TRBJ2-7; abundance: once; d_gene: TRBD2; v_gene: TRBV19; CDR3nt: TGTGCCAATAATAAACTAGCGGGAGGGCCCCACCTCTCCTACGAGCAGTACTTC; CDR3aa: CANNKLAGGPHLSYEQYF
j_gene: TRBJ2-2; abundance: -; d_gene: -; v_gene: TRBV5-4; CDR3nt: TGTGCCAGCAGTCCGGGTCAGCCTAGGGCCGGGGAGCTGTTTTTT; CDR3aa: CASSPGQPRAGELFF
j_gene: TRBJ2-1; abundance: -; d_gene: TRBD2; v_gene: TRBV6-4; CDR3nt: TGTGCCAGCAGCCCCAGAGCTAGCGGGGGCGACAATGAGCAGTTCTTC; CDR3aa: CASSPRASGGDNEQFF
j_gene: TRBJ2-1; abundance: -; d_gene: -; v_gene: TRBV29-1; CDR3nt: TGCAGCCCCGAGGCCACAACTTCCTACAATGAGCAGTTCTTC; CDR3aa: CSPEATTSYNEQFF
j_gene: TRBJ2-7; abundance: once; d_gene: TRBD1; v_gene: TRBV30; CDR3nt: TGTGCCTGGAGTGGGACAGGGGGCTTCGGGTCCTACGAGCAGTACTTC; CDR3aa: CAWSGTGGFGSYEQYF
j_gene: TRBJ2-5; abundance: -; d_gene: -; v_gene: TRBV18; CDR3nt: TGTGCCAGCTCACGACAGATTCAGGAGACCCAGTACTTC; CDR3aa: CASSRQIQETQYF
j_gene: TRBJ1-1; abundance: -; d_gene: TRBD1; v_gene: TRBV7-2; CDR3nt: TGTGCCAGCAGTTCCGTAGGGGGACAGATGAACACTGAAGCTTTCTTT; CDR3aa: CASSSVGGQMNTEAFF
j_gene: TRBJ2-1; abundance: few; d_gene: TRBD2; v_gene: TRBV7-3; CDR3nt: TGTGCCAGCAGCCCTACCCGACTAGCGGGCCTTGTTGAGCAGTTCTTC; CDR3aa: CASSPTRLAGLVEQFF
j_gene: TRBJ1-2; abundance: -; d_gene: -; v_gene: TRBV10-3; CDR3nt: TGTGCCTCCAGGGGAGAAATAAAGGATGGCTACACCTTC; CDR3aa: CASRGEIKDGYTF
j_gene: TRBJ2-1; abundance: few; d_gene: -; v_gene: TRBV11-3; CDR3nt: TGTGCCAGCAGCCAGGCACAGGCCTATTTCAATGAGCAGTTCTTC; CDR3aa: CASSQAQAYFNEQFF
j_gene: TRBJ2-5; abundance: -; d_gene: -; v_gene: TRBV19; CDR3nt: TGTGCCAGTAGCACTGGGGAGACCCAGTACTTC; CDR3aa: CASSTGETQYF
j_gene: TRBJ1-1; abundance: many; d_gene: -; v_gene: TRBV27; CDR3nt: TGTGCCAGCAGGTTGCTTAAGGGGCCAAAGAACACTGAAGCTTTCTTT; CDR3aa: CASRLLKGPKNTEAFF
j_gene: TRBJ2-3; abundance: few; d_gene: -; v_gene: TRBV5-1; CDR3nt: TGCGCCAGCAGCTTGGGGGCACTAATGGACACAGATACGCAGTATTTT; CDR3aa: CASSLGALMDTDTQYF
j_gene: TRBJ1-1; abundance: -; d_gene: -; v_gene: TRBV5-4; CDR3nt: TGTGCCAGCAGCTTCCCCGCAGGGGTGGGTGAAGCTTTCTTT; CDR3aa: CASSFPAGVGEAFF
j_gene: TRBJ2-7; abundance: -; d_gene: -; v_gene: TRBV5-1; CDR3nt: TGCGCCAGCAGCTTGGGTACTGGGACATCCTACGAGCAGTACTTC; CDR3aa: CASSLGTGTSYEQYF
j_gene: TRBJ1-2; abundance: few; d_gene: -; v_gene: TRBV2; CDR3nt: TGTGCCAGCAGGACCACAGTTTTCTATGGCTACACCTTC; CDR3aa: CASRTTVFYGYTF
j_gene: TRBJ2-1; abundance: many; d_gene: TRBD2; v_gene: TRBV6-6; CDR3nt: TGTGCCAGCAGTTACCCTAGCGGGAGGGCCAGAGATGAGCAGTTCTTC; CDR3aa: CASSYPSGRARDEQFF
j_gene: TRBJ2-3; abundance: -; d_gene: TRBD2; v_gene: TRBV5-1; CDR3nt: TGCGCCAGCAGCTTCGGGACTAGCGGAGTTGGAGGCACAGATACGCAGTATTTT; CDR3aa: CASSFGTSGVGGTDTQYF
j_gene: TRBJ2-2; abundance: -; d_gene: TRBD1; v_gene: TRBV19; CDR3nt: TGTGCCAGTAGTGCCATGACAGGGGGCCCCGGGGAGCTGTTTTTT; CDR3aa: CASSAMTGGPGELFF
j_gene: TRBJ2-3; abundance: once; d_gene: TRBD1; v_gene: TRBV5-1; CDR3nt: TGCGCCAGCAGCCTTACAGGGGGAGATACGCAGTATTTT; CDR3aa: CASSLTGGDTQYF
j_gene: TRBJ2-7; abundance: -; d_gene: -; v_gene: TRBV18; CDR3nt: TGTGCCAGCTCACAGGAGAGAGACTACGAGCAGTACTTC; CDR3aa: CASSQERDYEQYF
j_gene: TRBJ1-6; abundance: few; d_gene: -; v_gene: TRBV11-2; CDR3nt: TGTGCCAGCAGCCCGGGATTCTATAATTCACCCCTCCACTTT; CDR3aa: CASSPGFYNSPLHF
j_gene: TRBJ2-7; abundance: few; d_gene: TRBD2; v_gene: TRBV30; CDR3nt: TGTGCCTGGAGTGGGGGGGGCGAGCAGTACTTC; CDR3aa: CAWSGGGEQYF
j_gene: TRBJ2-7; abundance: -; d_gene: -; v_gene: TRBV6-1; CDR3nt: TGTGCCAGCAGGATGGACAGCTACTACGAGCAGTACTTC; CDR3aa: CASRMDSYYEQYF
j_gene: TRBJ2-1; abundance: -; d_gene: TRBD2; v_gene: TRBV11-2; CDR3nt: TGTGCCAGCAGCTTAGGGAGACTAGCTCCCTACAATGAGCAGTTCTTC; CDR3aa: CASSLGRLAPYNEQFF
j_gene: TRBJ2-7; abundance: -; d_gene: -; v_gene: TRBV7-2; CDR3nt: TGTGCCAGCAGGGGTTCCGACAGCTATTACGAGCAGTACTTC; CDR3aa: CASRGSDSYYEQYF
j_gene: TRBJ2-1; abundance: -; d_gene: -; v_gene: TRBV10-1; CDR3nt: TGCGCCAGCAGTCGTGAACGCTCAGGGCGAAGTGAGCAGTTCTTC; CDR3aa: CASSRERSGRSEQFF
j_gene: TRBJ2-7; abundance: -; d_gene: TRBD2; v_gene: TRBV11-1; CDR3nt: TGTGCCAGCAGCTTAGAACTAGCGGATTACTACGAGCAGTACTTC; CDR3aa: CASSLELADYYEQYF
j_gene: TRBJ2-1; abundance: -; d_gene: TRBD2; v_gene: TRBV6-5; CDR3nt: TGTGCCAGCAGTTACTCGAAGCGGGATTTAAGAAATGAGCAGTTCTTC; CDR3aa: CASSYSKRDLRNEQFF
j_gene: TRBJ1-2; abundance: once; d_gene: TRBD1; v_gene: TRBV30; CDR3nt: TGTGCCCAAAGCCGACAGGGGAACTATGGCTACACCTTC; CDR3aa: CAQSRQGNYGYTF
j_gene: TRBJ1-4; abundance: -; d_gene: -; v_gene: TRBV30; CDR3nt: TGTGCCTGGAGTGTTCAGGGCCTGGATGAAAAACTGTTTTTT; CDR3aa: CAWSVQGLDEKLFF
j_gene: TRBJ2-3; abundance: -; d_gene: TRBD1; v_gene: TRBV5-1; CDR3nt: TGCGCCAGCAGCTTCAGGACAGGGGGCTTTACAGATACGCAGTATTTT; CDR3aa: CASSFRTGGFTDTQYF
j_gene: TRBJ2-7; abundance: -; d_gene: -; v_gene: TRBV2; CDR3nt: TGTGCCAGCAGTGAGACTACCTGGCACTACGAGCAGTACTTC; CDR3aa: CASSETTWHYEQYF
j_gene: TRBJ2-2; abundance: -; d_gene: TRBD2; v_gene: TRBV5-1; CDR3nt: TGCGCCAGCAGCCAGACTAGCGGGACTGTTGCCGGGGAGCTGTTTTTT; CDR3aa: CASSQTSGTVAGELFF
j_gene: TRBJ2-1; abundance: -; d_gene: -; v_gene: TRBV30; CDR3nt: TGTGCCTGGGAAAGGGCGGTCACGGGGGAGCAGTTCTTC; CDR3aa: CAWERAVTGEQFF
j_gene: TRBJ2-1; abundance: many; d_gene: -; v_gene: TRBV7-2; CDR3nt: TGTGCCAGCAGCCTTATAGCGAACAATGAGCAGTTCTTC; CDR3aa: CASSLIANNEQFF